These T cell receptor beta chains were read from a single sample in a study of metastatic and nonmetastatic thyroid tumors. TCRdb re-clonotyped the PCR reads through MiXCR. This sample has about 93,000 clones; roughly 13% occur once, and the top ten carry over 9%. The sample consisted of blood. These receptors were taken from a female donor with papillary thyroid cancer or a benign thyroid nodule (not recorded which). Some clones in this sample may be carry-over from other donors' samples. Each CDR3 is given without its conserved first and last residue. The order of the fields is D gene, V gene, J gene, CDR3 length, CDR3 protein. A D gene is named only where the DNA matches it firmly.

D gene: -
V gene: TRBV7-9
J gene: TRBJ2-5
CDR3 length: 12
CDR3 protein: ASSSHRNQETQY

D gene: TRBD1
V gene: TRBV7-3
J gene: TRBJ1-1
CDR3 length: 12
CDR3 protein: ASSMGQGGTEAF

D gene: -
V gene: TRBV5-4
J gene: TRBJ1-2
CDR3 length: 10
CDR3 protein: ASSLPGYGYT

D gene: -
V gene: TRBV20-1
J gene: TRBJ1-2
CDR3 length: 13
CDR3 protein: SAPPRGGAGDGYT

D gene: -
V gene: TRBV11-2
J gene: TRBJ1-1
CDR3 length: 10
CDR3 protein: ASSFRWDEAF

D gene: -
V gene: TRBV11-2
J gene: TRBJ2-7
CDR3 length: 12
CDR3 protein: ASSLGTGFYEQY

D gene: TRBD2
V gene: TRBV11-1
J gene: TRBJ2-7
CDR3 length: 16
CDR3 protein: ASSSLLGTSGWTYEQY

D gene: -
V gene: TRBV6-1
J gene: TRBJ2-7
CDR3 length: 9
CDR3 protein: ASTWTAEQY

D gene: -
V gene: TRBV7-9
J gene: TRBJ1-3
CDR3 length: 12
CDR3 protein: ASSPGFSGNTIY

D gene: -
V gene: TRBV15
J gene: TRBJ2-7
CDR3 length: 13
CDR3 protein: ATSREWDSTYEQY

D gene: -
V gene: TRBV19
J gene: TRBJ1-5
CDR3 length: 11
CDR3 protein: ASTTGGAKPQH

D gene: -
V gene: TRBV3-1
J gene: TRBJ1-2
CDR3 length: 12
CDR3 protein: ASSHTGSSYGYT

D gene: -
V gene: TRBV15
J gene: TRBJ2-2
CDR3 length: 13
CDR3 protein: ATRPRDFNTGELF

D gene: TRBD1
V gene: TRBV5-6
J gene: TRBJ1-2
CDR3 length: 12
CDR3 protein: ASSLGQGNYGYT

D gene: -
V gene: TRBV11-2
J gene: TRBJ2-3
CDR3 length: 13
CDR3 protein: ASSLDGSWVDTQY

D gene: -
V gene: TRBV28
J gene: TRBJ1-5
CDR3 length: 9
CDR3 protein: ASSFDQPQH

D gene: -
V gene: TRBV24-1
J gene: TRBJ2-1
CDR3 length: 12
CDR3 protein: ATSDTDGYNEQF

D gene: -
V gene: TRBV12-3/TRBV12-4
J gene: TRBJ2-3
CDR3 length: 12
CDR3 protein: ASSPQGGTDTQY

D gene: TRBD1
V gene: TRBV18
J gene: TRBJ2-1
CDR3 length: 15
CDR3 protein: ASSRTFGTGGNAEQF

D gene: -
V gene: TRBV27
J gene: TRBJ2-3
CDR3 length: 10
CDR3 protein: ASSMNTDTQY

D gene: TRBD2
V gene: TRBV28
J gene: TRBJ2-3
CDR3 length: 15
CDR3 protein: ASSLFWTSGTADTQY

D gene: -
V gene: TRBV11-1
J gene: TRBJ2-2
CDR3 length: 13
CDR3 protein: ASTEGQLNTGELF

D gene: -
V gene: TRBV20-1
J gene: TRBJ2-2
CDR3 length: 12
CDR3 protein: SATGQINTGELF

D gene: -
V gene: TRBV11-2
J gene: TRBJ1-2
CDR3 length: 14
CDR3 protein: ASRHIRDTANYGYT

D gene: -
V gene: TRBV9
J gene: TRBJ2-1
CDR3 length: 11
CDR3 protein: ASSVDSADEQF

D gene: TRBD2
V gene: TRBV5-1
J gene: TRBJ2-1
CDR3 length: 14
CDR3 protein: ASSLGRGGSYNEQF

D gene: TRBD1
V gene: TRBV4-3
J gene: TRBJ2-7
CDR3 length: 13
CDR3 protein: ASSHGTGNSYEQY

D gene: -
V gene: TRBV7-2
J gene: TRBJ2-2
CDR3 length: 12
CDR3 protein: ASSFAGRGGELF

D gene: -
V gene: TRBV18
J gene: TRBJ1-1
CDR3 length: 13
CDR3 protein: ASSPGGLQRTEAF

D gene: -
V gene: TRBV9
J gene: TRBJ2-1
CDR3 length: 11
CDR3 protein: ASSVETGYRQF

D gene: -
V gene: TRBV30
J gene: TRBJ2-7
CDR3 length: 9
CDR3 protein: AAGLAYEQY

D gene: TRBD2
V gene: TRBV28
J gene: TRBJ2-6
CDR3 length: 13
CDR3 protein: ASMGGFSGANVLT

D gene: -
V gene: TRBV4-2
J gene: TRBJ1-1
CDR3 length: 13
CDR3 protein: VSSRRRGAFTEAF

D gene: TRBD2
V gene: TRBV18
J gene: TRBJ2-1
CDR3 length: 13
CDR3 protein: ASSPPASGRNEQF

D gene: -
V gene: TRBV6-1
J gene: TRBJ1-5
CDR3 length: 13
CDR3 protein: ASSTVGRLGQPQH

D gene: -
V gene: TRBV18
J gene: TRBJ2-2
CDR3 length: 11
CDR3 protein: ASSPQRFGELF

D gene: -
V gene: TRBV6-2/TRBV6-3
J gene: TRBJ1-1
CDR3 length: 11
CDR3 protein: ASSPIRNTEAF

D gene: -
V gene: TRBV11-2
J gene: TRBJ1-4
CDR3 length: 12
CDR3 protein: ASSTHRTDEKLF

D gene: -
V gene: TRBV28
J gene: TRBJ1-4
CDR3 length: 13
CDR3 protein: ASTGVGEKNEKLF

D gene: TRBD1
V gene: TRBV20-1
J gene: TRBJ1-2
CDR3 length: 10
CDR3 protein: RPGQSNYGYT

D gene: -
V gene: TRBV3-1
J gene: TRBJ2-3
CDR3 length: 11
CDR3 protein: ASSPDRTDTQY

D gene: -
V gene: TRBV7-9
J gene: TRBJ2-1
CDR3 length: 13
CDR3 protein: ASSFPGSSYNEQF

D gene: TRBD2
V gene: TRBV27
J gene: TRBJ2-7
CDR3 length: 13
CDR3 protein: ASKTSGTSSYEQY

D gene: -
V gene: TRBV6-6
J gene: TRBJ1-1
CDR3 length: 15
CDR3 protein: ASSSVPTATGSWRAF

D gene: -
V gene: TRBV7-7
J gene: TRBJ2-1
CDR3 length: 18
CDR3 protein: ASSLGALGTNPRPLNEQF

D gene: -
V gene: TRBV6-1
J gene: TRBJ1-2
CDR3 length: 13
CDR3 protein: ASRTGALDNYGYT

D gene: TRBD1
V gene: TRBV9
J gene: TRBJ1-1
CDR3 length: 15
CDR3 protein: ASSVGLPDRENTEAF

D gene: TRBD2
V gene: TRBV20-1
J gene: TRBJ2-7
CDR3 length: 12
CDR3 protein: SASGLAGHYEQY

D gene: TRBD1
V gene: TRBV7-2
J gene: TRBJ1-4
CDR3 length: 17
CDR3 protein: ASSPPRDRASKVIEKLF

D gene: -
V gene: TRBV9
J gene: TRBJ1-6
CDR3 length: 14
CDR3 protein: ASSVSGTGYNSPLH

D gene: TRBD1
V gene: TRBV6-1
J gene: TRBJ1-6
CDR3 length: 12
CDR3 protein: ASGLGSGGSPLH

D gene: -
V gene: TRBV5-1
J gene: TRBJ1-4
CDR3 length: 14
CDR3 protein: ASSLWATRGNEKLF

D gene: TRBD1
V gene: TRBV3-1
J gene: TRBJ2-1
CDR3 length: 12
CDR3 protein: ASSSGQGDNEQF

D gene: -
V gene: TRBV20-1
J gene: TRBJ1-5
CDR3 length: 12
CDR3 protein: SARDPRGVQPQH

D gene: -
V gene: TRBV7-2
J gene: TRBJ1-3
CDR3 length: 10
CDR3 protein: ASSPGMNTIY